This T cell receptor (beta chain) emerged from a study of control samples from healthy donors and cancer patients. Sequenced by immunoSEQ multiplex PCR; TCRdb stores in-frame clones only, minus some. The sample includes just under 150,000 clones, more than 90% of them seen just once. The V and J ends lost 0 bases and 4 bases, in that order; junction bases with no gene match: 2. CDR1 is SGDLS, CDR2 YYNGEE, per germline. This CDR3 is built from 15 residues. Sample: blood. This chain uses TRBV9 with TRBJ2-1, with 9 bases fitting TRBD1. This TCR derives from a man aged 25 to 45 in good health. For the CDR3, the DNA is TGTGCCAGCAGCGTAGAGGGGACAGGGTACAATGAGCAGTTCTTC. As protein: CASSVEGTGYNEQFF.